The rows below give T cell receptor beta chains drawn from one sample of a study of blood T cells in healthy people across ages. TCRdb itself ran the 5' RACE reads through MiXCR, one entry per CDR3 protein. The table lists 1.4 million or so distinct CDR3 sequences, roughly 43% of them singletons. Material: blood. Source of these receptors: a woman under 30 in good health. Both conserved end residues are part of each CDR3. Fields, in order: D gene, J gene, V gene, clone size, CDR3 protein, CDR3 DNA. A D gene is named only where the DNA matches it firmly. The listing skips clone size in some rows; elsewhere it reads once, few, many or a size class.

D gene: -
J gene: TRBJ2-1
V gene: TRBV25-1
clone size: -
CDR3 protein: CASSDRSSRNEQFF
CDR3 DNA: TGTGCCAGCAGTGATCGCTCTAGCCGTAATGAGCAGTTCTTC

D gene: -
J gene: TRBJ2-7
V gene: TRBV28
clone size: -
CDR3 protein: CASSSRPDPYEQYF
CDR3 DNA: TGTGCCAGCAGTTCGCGGCCGGACCCCTACGAGCAGTACTTC

D gene: -
J gene: TRBJ2-3
V gene: TRBV28
clone size: -
CDR3 protein: CASGTLRDMSFQDTQYF
CDR3 DNA: TGTGCCAGCGGGACCCTTCGGGACATGAGTTTTCAAGATACGCAGTATTTT

D gene: -
J gene: TRBJ2-5
V gene: TRBV29-1
clone size: once
CDR3 protein: CSVPRGTETQYF
CDR3 DNA: TGCAGCGTCCCCAGGGGTACAGAGACCCAGTACTTC

D gene: -
J gene: TRBJ2-3
V gene: TRBV25-1
clone size: once
CDR3 protein: CASSQGPAPPQMSTATQYF
CDR3 DNA: TGTGCCAGCAGTCAGGGTCCGGCACCCCCGCAGATGAGTACAGCTACGCAGTATTTT

D gene: TRBD2
J gene: TRBJ2-3
V gene: TRBV20-1
clone size: -
CDR3 protein: CSARPGTSGELTDTQYF
CDR3 DNA: TGCAGTGCTAGACCCGGGACTAGCGGGGAGCTCACAGATACGCAGTATTTT

D gene: TRBD2
J gene: TRBJ2-3
V gene: TRBV6-2/TRBV6-3
clone size: few
CDR3 protein: CASSRRSGGVDTQYF
CDR3 DNA: TGTGCCAGCAGTCGGAGGTCGGGGGGGGTGGATACGCAGTATTTT

D gene: -
J gene: TRBJ1-4
V gene: TRBV18
clone size: -
CDR3 protein: CASSPNNREKLFF
CDR3 DNA: TGTGCCAGCTCACCCAATAACAGGGAAAAACTGTTTTTT

D gene: TRBD2
J gene: TRBJ2-3
V gene: TRBV12-3/TRBV12-4
clone size: many
CDR3 protein: CASSFGGRGTDTQYF
CDR3 DNA: TGTGCCAGCAGTTTTGGCGGGAGAGGGACAGATACGCAGTATTTT

D gene: -
J gene: TRBJ1-5
V gene: TRBV7-2
clone size: few
CDR3 protein: CASSLGAEQPQHF
CDR3 DNA: TGTGCCAGCAGCTTAGGGGCTGAACAGCCCCAGCATTTT

D gene: TRBD2
J gene: TRBJ2-1
V gene: TRBV27
clone size: -
CDR3 protein: CASGRGLVTKGEQFF
CDR3 DNA: TGTGCCAGCGGACGGGGACTAGTGACGAAGGGTGAGCAGTTCTTC

D gene: -
J gene: TRBJ2-7
V gene: TRBV20-1
clone size: few
CDR3 protein: CSAKSFHEQYF
CDR3 DNA: TGCAGTGCTAAAAGCTTCCACGAGCAGTACTTC

D gene: -
J gene: TRBJ2-7
V gene: TRBV3-1
clone size: -
CDR3 protein: CASSQGPGLYEQYF
CDR3 DNA: TGTGCCAGCAGCCAAGGCCCAGGCCTCTACGAGCAGTACTTC

D gene: -
J gene: TRBJ2-3
V gene: TRBV21-1
clone size: few
CDR3 protein: CASSTGTGGTDTQYF
CDR3 DNA: TGTGCCAGCAGCACTGGGACAGGAGGCACAGATACGCAGTATTTT

D gene: -
J gene: TRBJ2-3
V gene: TRBV27
clone size: -
CDR3 protein: CASSFGQGRVSDTQYF
CDR3 DNA: TGTGCCAGCAGTTTCGGGCAGGGGAGAGTGTCAGATACGCAGTATTTT

D gene: TRBD2
J gene: TRBJ2-1
V gene: TRBV20-1
clone size: once
CDR3 protein: CSARDFLAGTAYNEQFF
CDR3 DNA: TGCAGTGCTAGAGATTTCCTAGCGGGGACGGCCTACAATGAGCAGTTCTTC

D gene: -
J gene: TRBJ1-1
V gene: TRBV7-6
clone size: few
CDR3 protein: CASSPSGVYSEAFF
CDR3 DNA: TGTGCCAGCAGCCCTAGCGGGGTTTACTCTGAAGCTTTCTTT

D gene: -
J gene: TRBJ2-5
V gene: TRBV29-1
clone size: few
CDR3 protein: CSASDLTRETQYF
CDR3 DNA: TGCAGCGCCTCGGATCTCACAAGGGAGACCCAGTACTTC

D gene: TRBD2
J gene: TRBJ2-7
V gene: TRBV29-1
clone size: once
CDR3 protein: CSVLAGGSHYEQYF
CDR3 DNA: TGCAGCGTCCTAGCGGGAGGGTCCCACTACGAGCAGTACTTC

D gene: -
J gene: TRBJ1-1
V gene: TRBV9
clone size: -
CDR3 protein: CASSGPTGNTEAFF
CDR3 DNA: TGTGCCAGCAGCGGGCCAACAGGGAACACTGAAGCTTTCTTT

D gene: TRBD1
J gene: TRBJ1-6
V gene: TRBV20-1
clone size: -
CDR3 protein: CSARRQGTGARAGSPPHF
CDR3 DNA: TGCAGTGCTAGACGACAGGGGACAGGGGCAAGGGCAGGGTCACCCCCCCACTTT

D gene: -
J gene: TRBJ2-7
V gene: TRBV27
clone size: -
CDR3 protein: CASSLSKGGGAYEQYF
CDR3 DNA: TGTGCCAGCAGTTTATCGAAGGGGGGAGGGGCCTACGAGCAGTACTTC

D gene: TRBD2
J gene: TRBJ2-2
V gene: TRBV4-2
clone size: once
CDR3 protein: CASSQGTSGRAIGGLFF
CDR3 DNA: TGTGCCAGCAGCCAAGGCACTAGCGGGAGGGCCATCGGGGGGCTGTTTTTT

D gene: -
J gene: TRBJ1-2
V gene: TRBV29-1
clone size: few
CDR3 protein: CSVPADQNYGYTF
CDR3 DNA: TGCAGCGTTCCCGCGGATCAGAACTATGGCTACACCTTC

D gene: TRBD2
J gene: TRBJ2-3
V gene: TRBV7-3
clone size: -
CDR3 protein: CASSLTASGRVDTQYF
CDR3 DNA: TGTGCCAGCAGCTTAACTGCTAGCGGGAGGGTAGATACGCAGTATTTT

D gene: -
J gene: TRBJ1-1
V gene: TRBV2
clone size: -
CDR3 protein: CASSYIAEAFF
CDR3 DNA: TGTGCCAGCAGCTACATCGCTGAAGCTTTCTTT

D gene: -
J gene: TRBJ1-2
V gene: TRBV4-3
clone size: once
CDR3 protein: CASSQRSGNPYGYTF
CDR3 DNA: TGCGCCAGCAGCCAAAGAAGCGGGAACCCCTATGGCTACACCTTC

D gene: TRBD1
J gene: TRBJ2-7
V gene: TRBV29-1
clone size: -
CDR3 protein: CSVGTGDIPYEQYF
CDR3 DNA: TGCAGCGTTGGCACAGGGGATATCCCCTACGAGCAGTACTTC

D gene: -
J gene: TRBJ1-6
V gene: TRBV6-5
clone size: few
CDR3 protein: CASSYYGGSSYNSPLHF
CDR3 DNA: TGTGCCAGCAGTTACTATGGGGGGAGCTCCTATAATTCACCCCTCCACTTT

D gene: TRBD2
J gene: TRBJ2-1
V gene: TRBV20-1
clone size: few
CDR3 protein: CSGGRADNEQFF
CDR3 DNA: TGCAGTGGCGGGAGGGCCGACAATGAGCAGTTCTTC

D gene: -
J gene: TRBJ2-1
V gene: TRBV4-3
clone size: -
CDR3 protein: CASSQDRSGGRGGNEQFF
CDR3 DNA: TGCGCCAGCAGCCAAGATCGTTCCGGGGGGCGAGGTGGGAATGAGCAGTTCTTC

D gene: -
J gene: TRBJ2-1
V gene: TRBV27
clone size: few
CDR3 protein: CASSLSSSHEQFF
CDR3 DNA: TGTGCCAGCAGTTTATCTAGCTCTCATGAGCAGTTCTTC

D gene: -
J gene: TRBJ1-5
V gene: TRBV4-2
clone size: -
CDR3 protein: CASSQPPSWGDNQPQHF
CDR3 DNA: TGTGCCAGCAGCCAACCACCGTCATGGGGGGATAATCAGCCCCAGCATTTT

D gene: -
J gene: TRBJ2-3
V gene: TRBV10-3
clone size: few
CDR3 protein: CAIAGGATDTQYF
CDR3 DNA: TGTGCCATCGCTGGGGGGGCCACAGATACGCAGTATTTT

D gene: -
J gene: TRBJ1-5
V gene: TRBV11-2
clone size: -
CDR3 protein: CASSLVGRTGNQPQHF
CDR3 DNA: TGTGCCAGCAGCTTGGTCGGCAGGACTGGCAATCAGCCCCAGCATTTT

D gene: -
J gene: TRBJ2-7
V gene: TRBV12-3/TRBV12-4
clone size: few
CDR3 protein: CASKKAWGEQYF
CDR3 DNA: TGTGCCAGCAAAAAGGCGTGGGGGGAGCAGTACTTC

D gene: -
J gene: TRBJ1-1
V gene: TRBV5-1
clone size: few
CDR3 protein: CASSWEGGGTEAFF
CDR3 DNA: TGCGCCAGCAGCTGGGAGGGAGGGGGAACTGAAGCTTTCTTT

D gene: TRBD1
J gene: TRBJ1-2
V gene: TRBV4-1
clone size: -
CDR3 protein: CASSHLIGARGNDYGYTF
CDR3 DNA: TGCGCCAGCAGCCACCTAATAGGGGCCAGGGGGAATGACTATGGCTACACCTTC

D gene: TRBD2
J gene: TRBJ2-3
V gene: TRBV20-1
clone size: -
CDR3 protein: CSANLAGADTQYF
CDR3 DNA: TGCAGTGCTAATCTTGCGGGAGCTGATACGCAGTATTTT

D gene: -
J gene: TRBJ2-7
V gene: TRBV20-1
clone size: -
CDR3 protein: CSATHQGPEQYF
CDR3 DNA: TGCAGTGCGACCCACCAGGGGCCCGAGCAGTACTTC

D gene: TRBD2
J gene: TRBJ2-1
V gene: TRBV6-5
clone size: -
CDR3 protein: CASSKTSGRGEQFF
CDR3 DNA: TGTGCCAGCAGTAAGACTAGCGGGAGGGGTGAGCAGTTCTTC

D gene: TRBD1
J gene: TRBJ1-5
V gene: TRBV6-2/TRBV6-3
clone size: -
CDR3 protein: CASRGQGTQPQHF
CDR3 DNA: TGTGCCAGCAGGGGACAGGGGACCCAGCCCCAGCATTTT

D gene: TRBD1
J gene: TRBJ1-1
V gene: TRBV7-6
clone size: -
CDR3 protein: CASSPDRGEAFF
CDR3 DNA: TGTGCCAGCAGCCCAGACAGGGGTGAAGCTTTCTTT

D gene: -
J gene: TRBJ1-1
V gene: TRBV18
clone size: -
CDR3 protein: CASLFSGGTMNTEAFF
CDR3 DNA: TGTGCCAGCTTGTTCTCTGGCGGGACGATGAACACTGAAGCTTTCTTT

D gene: TRBD1
J gene: TRBJ2-5
V gene: TRBV20-1
clone size: -
CDR3 protein: CSALIRDRGPLEQYF
CDR3 DNA: TGCAGTGCTCTTATCCGCGACAGGGGGCCCTTAGAGCAGTACTTC

D gene: -
J gene: TRBJ2-1
V gene: TRBV6-2/TRBV6-3
clone size: -
CDR3 protein: CASSYVGRGAPYNEQFF
CDR3 DNA: TGTGCCAGCAGTTACGTTGGACGGGGGGCGCCGTACAATGAGCAGTTCTTC

D gene: -
J gene: TRBJ2-5
V gene: TRBV12-3/TRBV12-4
clone size: once
CDR3 protein: CASRWGDEQYF
CDR3 DNA: TGTGCCAGCAGGTGGGGGGATGAGCAGTACTTC

D gene: -
J gene: TRBJ1-2
V gene: TRBV7-2
clone size: -
CDR3 protein: CASSLDRDTGFRGGYTF
CDR3 DNA: TGTGCCAGCAGCTTAGACCGGGACACAGGTTTTAGAGGTGGCTACACCTTC

D gene: TRBD1
J gene: TRBJ1-2
V gene: TRBV4-2
clone size: -
CDR3 protein: CASSQAVTGVYGYTF
CDR3 DNA: TGTGCCAGCAGCCAAGCTGTGACAGGGGTCTATGGCTACACCTTC

D gene: -
J gene: TRBJ2-1
V gene: TRBV4-3
clone size: few
CDR3 protein: CASIGRGGGLINEQFF
CDR3 DNA: TGCGCCAGCATCGGAAGAGGGGGTGGATTGATCAATGAGCAGTTCTTC

D gene: -
J gene: TRBJ1-2
V gene: TRBV6-2/TRBV6-3
clone size: many
CDR3 protein: CASSTGSQGLLTF
CDR3 DNA: TGTGCCAGCAGTACGGGAAGCCAGGGACTTCTCACCTTC

D gene: -
J gene: TRBJ2-7
V gene: TRBV29-1
clone size: -
CDR3 protein: CSLWCEQYF
CDR3 DNA: TGCAGCCTGTGGTGCGAGCAGTACTTC

D gene: -
J gene: TRBJ1-4
V gene: TRBV2
clone size: -
CDR3 protein: CASTRAGTIEKLFF
CDR3 DNA: TGTGCCAGCACTCGAGCCGGGACAATTGAAAAACTGTTTTTT

D gene: -
J gene: TRBJ2-3
V gene: TRBV20-1
clone size: -
CDR3 protein: CSALAGDTQYF
CDR3 DNA: TGCAGTGCTTTAGCTGGAGATACGCAGTATTTT

D gene: -
J gene: TRBJ1-2
V gene: TRBV6-5
clone size: -
CDR3 protein: CASSYSGEANYYGYTF
CDR3 DNA: TGTGCCAGCAGTTACTCTGGTGAGGCCAATTACTATGGCTACACCTTC

D gene: -
J gene: TRBJ1-2
V gene: TRBV28
clone size: -
CDR3 protein: CASTIWGTYGYTF
CDR3 DNA: TGTGCCAGCACCATCTGGGGTACCTATGGCTACACCTTC

D gene: -
J gene: TRBJ2-3
V gene: TRBV6-2/TRBV6-3
clone size: -
CDR3 protein: CASRGTRETDTQYF
CDR3 DNA: TGTGCCAGCAGGGGGACACGGGAGACAGATACGCAGTATTTT

D gene: -
J gene: TRBJ2-7
V gene: TRBV29-1
clone size: -
CDR3 protein: CSVLGSGYEQYF
CDR3 DNA: TGCAGCGTCCTTGGCTCGGGGTATGAGCAGTACTTC

D gene: TRBD2
J gene: TRBJ2-1
V gene: TRBV7-9
clone size: many
CDR3 protein: CASSPSGGLAINEQFF
CDR3 DNA: TGTGCCAGCAGCCCTTCCGGGGGACTAGCGATAAATGAGCAGTTCTTC